The text below deals with one TCR beta chain. Its antigen specificity is not known. Qualities for individual bases were not recorded, and no much larger clone is one base off. From cysteine to phenylalanine, the CDR3 is 13 amino acids long. The entry retains the CDR3 DNA only, 39 bases that are in frame from base 1. From the germline V gene (reference sequence), CDR1 is DFQATT and CDR2 is SNEGSKA. Deletion took 3 bases off V and 4 bases off J, with a span of 10 bases between the germline ends. This entry belongs to a study of vaccination and CD4 T cells after COVID-19 (dated by TCRdb to between 2020 and 2023). For context, the study as a whole: SARS-CoV-2 positivity had been established in the convalescent patients by nasal swab PCR, and mild disease was recorded in several of these patients and severe disease in one. For stimulating the cultures, overlapping spike peptide pools were used, derived from SARS-CoV-2 as well as from the common cold coronaviruses HCoV-NL63, HCoV-OC43 and HCoV-229E. The time from the second vaccine dose to post-vaccine blood sampling had a median of roughly 79 days and ranged from roughly 12 to 250 days. In nine to eleven COVID-19 convalescent patients and a few infection-naive healthy vaccine recipients, researchers compared the spike-specific CD4+ TCR repertoire from before mRNA vaccination with the repertoire from after. Control cultures used a CEFX viral epitope pool as positive control, an HIV-1 Nef peptide pool as negative control, or no peptide. Two doses of either the Pfizer-BioNTech BNT162b2 vaccine (n=8) or the Moderna mRNA-1273 vaccine (n=2) were administered to participants. A few convalescent patients were sampled both early after vaccination (day 14) and late after vaccination (days 161 to 241). The convalescent cohort included six males and four females, with two Hispanic individuals, seven Caucasians, two Asians and one multiracial person. Post-COVID blood samples were collected from convalescent patients a median of roughly 100 days after diagnosis, with a range of about 35 to 170 days.

The library was generated by PCR. DNA from cultured CD4+ T cells was subjected to TCR sequencing with the Oncomine TCR Beta short-read assay at the Johns Hopkins FTIC core. The QIAamp micro DNA kit was used to extract genomic DNA from the cultured CD4+ T cells. The Oncomine TCR Beta libraries from cultured CD4+ T cells were pooled using unique dual indexes and then sequenced on an Illumina iSeq 100. As for the authors' bioinformatics: Non-productive sequences were removed, and CDR3s that did not start with C, did not end with F or W, or were shorter than 7 amino acids were discarded. Antigen-specific clonotypes were identified with the MANAFEST web application by comparing peptide-stimulated wells with reference and other culture wells. To be called positive, a clone needed an FDR below 0.05, an odds ratio above 5, and a productive frequency above 0.1% in at least two of three replicate wells. A clonotype counted as cross-reactive if it showed significant expansion both in the SARS-CoV-2 spike wells and in at least one common cold coronavirus spike condition. CDR3 homology was assessed with Levenshtein distances (stringdist) and unrooted phylogenetic trees (ape) in R version 3.6.1. Starting from the raw public reads, TCRdb applied fastp trimming at Q25, assembled clones with MiXCR and retained in-frame beta chains. Every entry covers one CDR3 protein and lists the most common genes and DNA from its rows. These V and J calls rely on TCRdb rather than the paper's analysis. For this sample the table gives under 20,000 distinct CDR3 sequences, of which 44% were detected only once. The ten largest make up 15% to 20% of the sample.

The sample's time point label, decoded: late sampling 161 to 241 days after vaccination in a few convalescent patients. This specimen's treatment or condition label, per the study, means: approximately 9-day PBMC culture with coronavirus spike peptide pools or control peptides (ViraFEST assay). The ViraFEST assay, used in the study, expanded antigen-specific T cells with peptide pools and then identified the expanded clonotypes through TCR sequencing. Positive SARS-CoV-2 PCR tests in the convalescent patients dated from March to December 2020, before Alpha, Beta and Delta variants emerged in the United States. PBMCs were cultured at 1.5 million to 2 million per well in IMDM supplemented with 5% human AB serum and 9.5 to 10 IU/ml IL-2, with 9.5 to 10 ug/ml peptide pools added. Half of the culture medium was replaced with fresh IL-2-containing medium on days 3 and 7. CD4+ T cells were isolated after approximately ten days of culture through negative selection using the EasySep CD4+ T cell isolation kit. PBMCs were separated from whole blood using Ficoll-Paque Plus gradient centrifugation and then either used fresh or cryopreserved at -140C. In general, triplicate wells were set up for every culture condition.

Overall study results and their limits: Nearly all vaccine-specific clones in convalescent patients (304 of 307) were mono-reactive for SARS-CoV-2 spike rather than cross-reactive with common cold coronaviruses. The median number of SARS-CoV-2-reactive clonotypes rose from under 25 after infection to 38 after vaccination, but the change was not significant. The study included relatively few convalescent patients and did not analyze early timepoints after natural infection. Among the post-vaccine SARS-CoV-2-reactive clones in convalescent patients, a median approximately 90% showed up only after vaccination, which suggests vaccine-specific priming.

The sample here was CD4+ T cells from blood, cultured in vitro, taken about 7 months after SARS-CoV-2 vaccination. The TCR originated in a human donor who had recovered from COVID-19. Recombination joined TRBV20-1 with TRBJ2-1; the D gene is unclear. The nucleotides are TGCAGTGCTAGCTTAATGGGGTACAATGAGCAGTTCTTC. Translated, it gives CSASLMGYNEQFF.